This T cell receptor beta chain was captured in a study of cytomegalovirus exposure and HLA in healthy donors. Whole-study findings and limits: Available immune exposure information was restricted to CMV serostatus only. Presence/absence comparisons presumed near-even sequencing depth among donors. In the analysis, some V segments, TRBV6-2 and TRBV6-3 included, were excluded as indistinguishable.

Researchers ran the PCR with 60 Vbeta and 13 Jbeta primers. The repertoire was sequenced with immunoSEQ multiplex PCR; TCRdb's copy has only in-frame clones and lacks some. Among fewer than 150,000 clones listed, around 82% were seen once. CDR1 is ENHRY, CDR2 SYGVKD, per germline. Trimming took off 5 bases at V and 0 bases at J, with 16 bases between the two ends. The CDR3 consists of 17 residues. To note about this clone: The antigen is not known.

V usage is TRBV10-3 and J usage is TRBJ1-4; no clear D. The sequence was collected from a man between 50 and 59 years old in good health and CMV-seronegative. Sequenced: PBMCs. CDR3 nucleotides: TGTGCCATCAGTATGAGGAGAGGAATTGCAACTAATGAAAAACTGTTTTTT. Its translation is CAISMRRGIATNEKLFF.